These 9 T cell receptor beta chains came from one sample sequenced in a study of blood T cell repertoires in COVID-19 (dated by TCRdb to about 2020). Library preparation was by the immunoSEQ multiplex PCR assay. TCRdb carries this immuneACCESS record with in-frame sequences only. Its versions omit some clonotypes, under half of them owing to an unresolved V gene in the studies checked, with the rest unexplained. This sample gives fewer than 350,000 clones in total; 80% to 90% of them show up just once. The top ten clones comprise roughly 4.2% of the sample. The sequencing sample was made of PBMCs or T cells enriched from blood (not recorded which). These receptors were collected from a woman aged 40 to 50 with acute COVID-19.

The chain uses TRBV24-1 and TRBJ2-1; unclear D gene. The CDR3 loop spans 11 amino acids. Germline V gene data show CDR1 as KGHDR and CDR2 as SFDVKD. Between the trimmed V and J ends, which lost 3 bases and 10 bases, there was a span of 6 bases. This CDR3 is CATSDNREQFF. The CDR3 DNA sequence: TGTGCCACCAGTGATAATCGGGAGCAGTTCTTC.

The gene calls are TRBV18 and TRBJ2-1; 10 bases map to TRBD2. The germline V gene encodes CDR1 KGHSH and CDR2 LQKENI. CDR3 length: 15 residues. J was trimmed by 6 bases and V by 3 bases; bases with no gene match: 5. CDR3 sequence reads: CASSPPSGGGNEQFF. CDR3 nucleotide sequence: TGTGCCAGCTCACCTCCTAGCGGGGGTGGCAATGAGCAGTTCTTC.

This clone appeared many times. V is TRBV3-1 (or the pseudogene TRBV3-2) and J is TRBJ1-6; TRBD1 matches at 7 bases. The CDR3 is made up of 15 amino acids. Per the germline V gene, CDR1 is LGHDT and CDR2 is YNNKEL (reference sequence). With 4 bases clipped from V and 6 bases from J, the junction kept 6 bases outside the gene matches. In DNA form, the CDR3 reads TGTGCCAGCAGCCCCCGGAGACAGGGTAATTCACCCCTCCACTTT. Translating it yields CASSPRRQGNSPLHF.

V and J are TRBV27 and TRBJ1-4, with TRBD1 as a possible D gene (6 bases). CDR3 length: 14 amino acids. V dropped 6 bases and J dropped 2 bases, with 10 bases sitting between them. In germline, CDR1 is MNHEY, CDR2 SMNVEV (reference sequence). This chain's CDR3 is CASRTGLTNEKLFF. CDR3 nucleotides: TGTGCCAGCAGGACAGGTCTGACTAATGAAAAACTGTTTTTT.

The chain uses TRBV6-5 and TRBJ2-7; 10 bases agree with TRBD2. Germline V lookup: CDR1 MNHEY, CDR2 SVGAGI. Unmatched junction bases numbered 6, after V lost 5 bases and J lost 2 bases. This CDR3 spans 15 amino acids. For the CDR3, the DNA is TGTGCCAGCAGTCCCGGACTAGCGGATACCTACGAGCAGTACTTC. Translation gives CASSPGLADTYEQYF.

In the case of this clone: Germline is not matched at one junction end, which may reflect a read error. V is TRBV6-5 and J is TRBJ2-7; 7 bases agree with TRBD2. The CDR3 totals 14 residues. Germline V gives CDR1 MNHEY, CDR2 SVGAGI. The CDR3 region has the DNA TGTGCCAGCACGCGAGTAGCGGGCCGTAATGGAATGAGTTTC. It specifies CASTRVAGRNGMSF.

The rearrangement links TRBV6-5 to TRBJ2-1; 9 bases are a match to TRBD2. V was pared by 1 base and J by 3 bases, with 4 bases of the junction left unmatched. Germline lookup yields CDR1 MNHEY and CDR2 SVGAGI. The CDR3 is made up of 16 amino acids. Written as DNA, the CDR3 is TGTGCCAGCAGTTACTGGCGGGAGGGTTACTACAATGAGCAGTTCTTC. Its translation: CASSYWREGYYNEQFF.

The chain combines TRBV27 with TRBJ1-2; TRBD1 might be the D (5 bases). V dropped 5 bases and J dropped 5 bases, with 15 bases sitting between them. The CDR3 has 14 amino acids. The germline V gene has CDR1 MNHEY and CDR2 SMNVEV (reference sequence). In DNA, the CDR3 is TGTGCCAGCAGTCCGCGACAGACCCTATATGGCTACACCTTC. Residues: CASSPRQTLYGYTF.

V is TRBV29-1 and J is TRBJ1-1, with TRBD1 matching over 7 bases. The V and J ends lost 7 bases and 0 bases, in that order; junction bases with no gene match: 5. The V gene's germline CDR1 is SQVTM and CDR2 ANQGSEA. The CDR3 extends over 13 amino acids. The CDR3, as DNA: TGCAGCGCCCCCACAGGGGTGAACACTGAAGCTTTCTTT. Residues: CSAPTGVNTEAFF.